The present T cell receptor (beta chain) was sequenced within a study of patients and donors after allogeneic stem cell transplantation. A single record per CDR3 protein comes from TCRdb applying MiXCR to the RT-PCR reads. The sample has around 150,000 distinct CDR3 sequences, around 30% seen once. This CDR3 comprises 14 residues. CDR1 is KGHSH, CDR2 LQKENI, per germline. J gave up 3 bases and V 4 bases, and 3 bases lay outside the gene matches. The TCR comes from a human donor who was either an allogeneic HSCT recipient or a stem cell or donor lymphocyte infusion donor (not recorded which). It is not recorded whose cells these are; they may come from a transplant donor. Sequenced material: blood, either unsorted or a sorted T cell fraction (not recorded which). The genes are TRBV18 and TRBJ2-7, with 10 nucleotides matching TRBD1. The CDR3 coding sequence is TGTGCCAGCTCACAGGGGACAGGGGTCTACGAGCAGTACTTC. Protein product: CASSQGTGVYEQYF.